Each of the 14 T cell receptor beta chains below was sequenced from the same sample in a study of human T cells and chemical hapten exposure. What the library attached to individual cDNA molecules were unique molecular identifiers. TCRdb passed the reads through MiXCR, listing each CDR3 protein once. The sample consists of about 120,000 distinct CDR3 sequences, 6.5% to 10% of them appearing once. The total RNA was obtained from whole blood that was not fractionated. Sequencing used whole blood. These receptors all come from a human donor in good health. Some clones in this sample may be carry-over from other donors' samples.

J is TRBJ2-7 and V is TRBV30; tentatively, D is TRBD2 (5 bases). Germline-derived CDR1 and CDR2 are GTSNPN and SVGIG (reference sequence). This CDR3 is built from 13 residues. Trimming took off 3 bases at V and 10 bases at J, with 19 bases between the two ends. The CDR3 protein is CAWSAFGVPRQYF. CDR3 nucleotide sequence: TGTGCCTGGAGCGCGTTCGGGGTACCGAGACAGTACTTC.

This clonotype was recorded at least ten times. The J gene is TRBJ2-5, the V gene TRBV7-2, with D possibly TRBD1 on 6 matching bases. The CDR3 is 11 residues long. CDR1 and CDR2 from the germline V gene are SGHTA and FQGNSA. V lost 6 bases and J 10 bases, leaving 12 bases between the germline ends. CDR3: CASRLKGDQYF. The CDR3 nucleotides read TGTGCCAGCAGATTAAAGGGGGACCAGTACTTC.

The V call is TRBV2, the J call TRBJ1-1; D possibly corresponds to TRBD1 (6 bases). The CDR3 sequence is 13 residues long. Germline-derived CDR1 and CDR2 are SNHLY and FYNNEI. The V and J ends lost 3 bases and 5 bases respectively, with 10 bases between them. The CDR3 spells CASSENRDTEAFF. CDR3 DNA: TGTGCCAGCAGTGAGAACAGGGATACTGAAGCTTTCTTT.

This clonotype was seen more than once but under ten times. Here the CDR3 reads CASSSPLSGHRFVVTDTQYF. The DNA of the CDR3 is TGTGCCAGCAGCAGCCCCCTTTCGGGACACAGGTTTGTTGTTACGGATACGCAGTATTTT. The chain carries TRBV21-1 and TRBJ2-3; TRBD1, as called in the table, went unchecked against the DNA. TRBV21-1 is tagged as a pseudogene. The CDR3 extends over 20 amino acids.

A few counts support this clonotype. The J gene is TRBJ2-5, the V gene TRBV7-6; 10 bases match TRBD1. CDR3 length: 14 amino acids. V shed 6 bases, J shed 5 bases, and the junction held 6 bases outside the gene matches. Germline CDR1 reads SGHVS; CDR2 reads FNYEAQ. This CDR3 reads CASSLTGGGETQYF. DNA of the CDR3: TGTGCCAGCAGTCTGACAGGGGGCGGGGAGACCCAGTACTTC.

The chain has TRBV7-9 and TRBJ2-3; D is undetermined. This CDR3 is 16 amino acids long. The V gene's germline CDR1 is SEHNR and CDR2 FQNEAQ (reference sequence). V was shortened by 4 bases and J by 0 bases, with 14 bases between the two germline ends. CDR3 sequence reads: CASSSWTVRSTDTQYF. In nucleotides, the CDR3 is TGTGCCAGCAGCTCCTGGACGGTACGAAGCACAGATACGCAGTATTTT.

This clonotype has ten or more counts. The J gene is TRBJ2-7, the V gene TRBV2; weak D call: TRBD1 (6 bases). Between the trimmed V and J ends, which lost 8 bases and 3 bases, there was a span of 17 bases. Germline V lookup: CDR1 SNHLY, CDR2 FYNNEI. The CDR3 runs to 14 residues. The CDR3 region is CASAPRDRLYEQYF. CDR3 DNA: TGTGCCAGCGCTCCTCGAGACAGGCTCTACGAGCAGTACTTC.

The V and J genes are TRBV11-1 and TRBJ2-2; 7 bases agree with TRBD1. V was pared by 5 bases and J by 2 bases, with 5 bases of the junction left unmatched. Germline V gene sequence: CDR1 SGHAT, CDR2 FQDESV (reference sequence). CDR3 size: 15 residues. The DNA for the CDR3 is TGTGCCAGCAGCCCCGACAGGGCCAACACCGGGGAGCTGTTTTTT. Translating it yields CASSPDRANTGELFF.

This clonotype has ten or more counts. This chain links TRBV6-5 with TRBJ1-1; 7 nucleotides agree with TRBD1. Germline trimming cut 4 bases from V and 0 bases from J; bases unmatched to any gene: 5. CDR1 MNHEY and CDR2 SVGAGI come from the germline V gene. The CDR3 is made up of 15 amino acids. DNA of the CDR3: TGTGCCAGCAGTTCCAGGACAGGACTGAACACTGAAGCTTTCTTT. It translates to CASSSRTGLNTEAFF.

With regard to this clonotype: A much larger clone differs by one base, so this may be a read error. The chain has TRBV29-1 and TRBJ2-7; no clear D gene. The CDR3 covers 13 residues. Germline CDR1 and CDR2: SQVTM and ANQGSEA. This CDR3 is CGVVHGSSYEQYF. CDR3 coding DNA: TGCGGCGTCGTACACGGATCCTCCTACGAGCAGTACTTC.

This clonotype turned up a few times. The chain combines TRBV5-1 with TRBJ2-7, with 10 bases lining up with TRBD1. The V gene's germline CDR1 is SGHRS and CDR2 YFSETQ. The CDR3 length is 15 residues. The V gene end was trimmed by 4 bases and the J gene end by 5 bases; junction bases not matched to a gene: 9. In DNA, the CDR3 is TGCGCCAGCAGCACCGAGGGACAGGGGAGCGACGAGCAGTACTTC. Translating gives CASSTEGQGSDEQYF.

The chain combines TRBV19 with TRBJ2-1; 10 bases match TRBD2. The CDR3 runs to 17 residues. With 5 bases clipped from V and 0 bases from J, the junction kept 7 bases outside the gene matches. Germline loops: CDR1 LNHDA, CDR2 SQIVND (reference sequence). As DNA, the CDR3 is TGTGCCAGTAGTCGGAGCGGGAGGGCCGACTCCTACAATGAGCAGTTCTTC. Amino acids: CASSRSGRADSYNEQFF.

V is TRBV29-1 and J is TRBJ2-5; 7 bases match TRBD2. Germline CDR1 is SQVTM and CDR2 is ANQGSEA. J lost 4 bases, V lost 3 bases, and 8 bases had no gene match. This CDR3 is 14 amino acids long. The CDR3 loop is CSVEGPGGGETQYF. Written as DNA, the CDR3 is TGCAGCGTTGAGGGTCCGGGGGGAGGAGAGACCCAGTACTTC.

With respect to this clonotype: This may come from a read error, since a much larger clone is one base off. The V gene is TRBV12-3 or TRBV12-4, the J gene TRBJ1-2; TRBD1 agrees at 10 bases. The CDR3 runs to 15 residues. The CDR3 reads CGSSFETGGHYGYTF. The CDR3 region has the DNA TGTGGCAGCAGTTTTGAGACAGGGGGCCACTATGGCTACACCTTC.